Presented here are 5 T cell receptor beta chains from one specimen sequenced in a study of post-analysis software for immune sequencing data. The study's findings and limits: Comparison of patients with controls showed about 5 TRBV segments more frequent in patients, TRBV5-6, TRBV5-1 and TRBV20-1 among them.

No antigen has been assigned to these receptors. The TCR beta cDNA libraries carried unique molecular identifiers. TCRdb reprocessed the PCR reads with MiXCR, giving one entry per CDR3 protein. The sample consists of around 260,000 distinct CDR3 sequences, just over 35% of them appearing once. Material: blood. The source is a girl aged 5 to 17 with multiple sclerosis.

The rearrangement links TRBV6-2 or TRBV6-3 to TRBJ2-1; either TRBD1 or TRBD2 may supply D (5 bases each). This CDR3 spans 17 amino acids. Per the germline V gene, CDR1 is MNHEY and CDR2 is SVGEGT. The V end lost 6 bases, the J end lost 6 bases, and 24 bases lay between the germline ends. CDR3 DNA sequence: TGTGCCAGCAGCGATGGAAGGGGAAACTATCGGGGCAATGAGCAGTTCTTC. Its translation: CASSDGRGNYRGNEQFF.

J is TRBJ1-1 and V is TRBV5-1, with 8 bases that match TRBD1. The CDR3 loop spans 12 amino acids. The V and J ends lost 5 bases and 5 bases, in that order; junction bases with no gene match: 2. Germline CDR1 reads SGHRS; CDR2 reads YFSETQ. The chain's CDR3 is CASRGTGTEAFF. The CDR3 DNA sequence: TGCGCCAGCAGAGGGACAGGAACTGAAGCTTTCTTT.

In this sample, this clonotype turned up a few times. The rearrangement uses TRBV4-1 and TRBJ1-6; 8 bases map to TRBD1. CDR3 length: 17 amino acids. J was trimmed by 9 bases and V by 0 bases; bases with no gene match: 10. CDR1 and CDR2 from the germline V gene are MGHRA and YSYEKL. CDR3 bases: TGCGCCAGCAGCCAAGATCCCTCGGACAGGGCGCGTTCACCCCTCCACTTT. It translates to CASSQDPSDRARSPLHF.

With respect to this clonotype: A read error may be the cause here, since a much bigger clone is one base away. The genes are TRBV20-1 and TRBJ2-5, with 12 bases lining up with TRBD2. The CDR3 loop spans 18 amino acids. Germline values: CDR1 DFQATT, CDR2 SNEGSKA (reference sequence). The CDR3 DNA reads TGCAGTGCTAGAAGCTTATCTAGCGGGGGGGCCGTCACCGAGACCCAGGACTTC. Translating it yields CSARSLSSGGAVTETQDF.

This clonotype was observed many times. This chain uses TRBV11-2 with TRBJ2-1; perhaps D is TRBD1 or TRBD2 (5 bases each). The V gene's germline CDR1 is SGHAT and CDR2 FQNNGV. The CDR3 totals 16 residues. V was clipped by 0 bases and J by 3 bases, with 12 bases between them. CDR3 in amino acids: CASSLESGRRYNEQFF. CDR3 coding DNA: TGTGCCAGCAGCTTAGAATCGGGACGACGCTACAATGAGCAGTTCTTC.